One and the same sample provided the 23 T cell receptor beta chains below, sequenced in a study of T cell repertoires in cytomegalovirus infection. TCRdb reprocessed the reads with MiXCR, giving one entry per CDR3 protein. The table lists 500,000 to 600,000 distinct CDR3 sequences, about 15% of them singletons, with more than 20% in the top ten. What was sequenced was CD8+ T cells from PBMCs. The receptors shown here come from a human donor in good health (CMV status not recorded). Some clones in this sample may be carry-over from other donors' samples.

This clonotype was recorded at least ten times. CDR3 in DNA: TGTGCCAGCATAGACCGGGCAGGGGAACTAGGCAATCAGCCCCAGCATTTT. Residues: CASIDRAGELGNQPQHF. The chain couples TRBV27 to TRBJ1-5; TRBD1 might be the D (6 bases). The CDR3 has 17 amino acids. Between the trimmed V and J ends, which lost 7 bases and 2 bases, there was a span of 21 bases. Germline CDR1 reads MNHEY; CDR2 reads SMNVEV (reference sequence).

The V and J genes are TRBV20-1 and TRBJ2-1; no firm D call. Trimming left V 4 bases short and J 4 bases short, with 11 bases between. CDR3 length equals 13 residues. The V gene's germline CDR1 is DFQATT and CDR2 SNEGSKA (reference sequence). The CDR3 DNA follows: TGCAGTGCTATTATGGACGGGTACAATGAGCAGTTCTTC. It is translated as CSAIMDGYNEQFF.

This clonotype occurred many times. The chain carries TRBV7-3 and TRBJ2-3; possible D gene TRBD2, 6 bases. The CDR3 covers 14 residues. V was cut by 6 bases and J by 3 bases, with 13 bases left in between. Germline CDR1 is SGHTA and CDR2 is FQGTGA. DNA of the CDR3: TGTGCCAGCAGTCGGGAGTTCGGGACAGATACGCAGTATTTT. Amino acid sequence: CASSREFGTDTQYF.

The sample holds many counts of this clonotype. Mismatch with germline at one junction end may stem from a read error. The chain joins TRBV2 to TRBJ2-3; a possible D gene is TRBD1 (5 bases). Per germline, CDR1 SNHLY and CDR2 FYNNEI. The CDR3 loop spans 11 amino acids. CDR3 bases: TGTGCCAGCAGCCCCTCTGACCCAGGGCATTTT. Translating gives CASSPSDPGHF.

The chain carries TRBV27 and TRBJ2-7; 9 bases align to TRBD2. The germline V gene encodes CDR1 MNHEY and CDR2 SMNVEV (reference sequence). This CDR3 spans 14 amino acids. Trimming cost V 4 bases and J 2 bases; bases outside gene matches: 3. CDR3 bases: TGTGCCAGCAGTTCGGCGGGAGGGCCCTACGAGCAGTACTTC. It yields the protein CASSSAGGPYEQYF.

This rearrangement joins TRBV27 to TRBJ2-1; tentative D call: TRBD2 (5 bases). This CDR3 spans 13 amino acids. CDR1 MNHEY and CDR2 SMNVEV come from the germline V gene (reference sequence). The V end was cut by 9 bases, the J end by 0 bases, with 9 bases between. In DNA, the CDR3 is TGTGCCAGTAGCGTTAACTCCTACAATGAGCAGTTCTTC. Translated: CASSVNSYNEQFF.

This clonotype came up many times. This chain links TRBV2 with TRBJ1-3, with TRBD1 as a possible D gene (5 bases). V was clipped by 6 bases and J by 0 bases, with 12 bases between them. Germline V lookup: CDR1 SNHLY, CDR2 FYNNEI. The CDR3 has 15 amino acids. For the CDR3, the DNA is TGTGCCAGCAGCTCCGGGGCAAACTCTGGAAACACCATATATTTT. Amino acid sequence: CASSSGANSGNTIYF.

This clonotype was counted between two and nine times. CDR3 protein: CASREGHLMNTEAFF. The CDR3 DNA reads TGTGCCAGCAGGGAGGGACATCTCATGAACACTGAAGCTTTCTTT. The genes are TRBV6-1 and TRBJ1-1, with D perhaps matching TRBD1 (6 bases). V was pared by 6 bases and J by 0 bases, with 14 bases between. CDR1 MNHNS and CDR2 SASEGT come from the germline V gene. This CDR3 comprises 15 residues.

The chain links TRBV5-1 to TRBJ1-4; D might be TRBD1 (6 bases). The CDR3 is 14 amino acids. Germline V gives CDR1 SGHRS, CDR2 YFSETQ. V was shortened by 4 bases and J by 8 bases, with 15 bases between the two germline ends. The CDR3, as DNA: TGCGCCAGCAGCCCGGACAGCCCATGGGAAAAACTGTTTTTT. This gives the protein CASSPDSPWEKLFF.

This clonotype was detected many times. V is TRBV6-1 and J is TRBJ2-3; D perhaps matches TRBD1 (5 bases). The germline V and J ends were trimmed by 3 bases and 4 bases, with 14 bases remaining between them. The germline CDR1 and CDR2 sequences are MNHNS and SASEGT. CDR3 length equals 15 residues. CDR3 bases: TGTGCCAGCAGTGATCGGGCAGGGTGGGCAGATACGCAGTATTTT. This encodes CASSDRAGWADTQYF.

The chain employs TRBV5-8 and TRBJ1-1; D unclear. V was clipped by 5 bases and J by 4 bases, with 24 bases between them. The germline gives CDR1 SGHTS, CDR2 YDEGEE. The CDR3 covers 17 residues. This chain's CDR3 is CASRTPLTGLTRTEAFF. CDR3 nucleotide sequence: TGTGCCAGCAGGACTCCTCTAACGGGCCTGACCCGCACTGAAGCTTTCTTT.

The gene calls are TRBV5-4 and TRBJ1-5, with 11 bases that match TRBD1. Unmatched junction bases numbered 6, after V lost 4 bases and J lost 6 bases. The CDR3 contains 15 residues. The germline V gene encodes CDR1 SGHNT and CDR2 YYREEE (reference sequence). The CDR3 sequence: CASSMDRGRLQPQHF. CDR3 DNA: TGTGCCAGCAGCATGGACAGGGGGCGCCTTCAGCCCCAGCATTTT.

This clonotype was picked up many times. The germline gene is not matched at one end of the junction; a read error may be the cause. This sequence joins TRBV7-8 and TRBJ2-1; D is perhaps TRBD1 or TRBD2 (5 bases each). The germline V gene encodes CDR1 SGHVS and CDR2 FQNEAQ. The CDR3 sequence is 13 residues long. In DNA, the CDR3 is TGTGCCAGCAGCTTGAGGACGCTAGAGGGGTGGTGCTTC. Amino acid sequence: CASSLRTLEGWCF.

This clonotype was observed many times. The chain uses TRBV6-5 and TRBJ1-1; the D is unclear. CDR3 length: 16 amino acids. CDR1 and CDR2 from the germline V gene are MNHEY and SVGAGI. Trimming removed 2 bases from V and 0 bases from J, with 13 bases in between. In DNA form, the CDR3 reads TGTGCCAGCAGTTACAGCGACGAACACTTGAACACTGAAGCTTTCTTT. Amino acid sequence: CASSYSDEHLNTEAFF.

In DNA form, the CDR3 reads TGTGCCAGCAGTTATAGGACAGGGGGCTCCTACGAGCAGTACTTC. This translates into CASSYRTGGSYEQYF. This sequence joins TRBV6-2 or TRBV6-3 and TRBJ2-7, with 10 nucleotides matching TRBD1. Germline loops: CDR1 MNHEY, CDR2 SVGEGT. V lost 3 bases to trimming and J lost 0 bases; unmatched junction nucleotides: 2. The length of the CDR3 is 15 residues.

This chain links TRBV9 with TRBJ2-7, with 10 bases lining up with TRBD1. The CDR3 extends over 14 amino acids. V lost 3 bases to trimming and J lost 7 bases; unmatched junction nucleotides: 7. Germline V lookup: CDR1 SGDLS, CDR2 YYNGEE. The CDR3 nucleotides are TGTGCCAGCAGCGCGACAGGGGGCATGGGGGAGCAGTACTTC. As protein: CASSATGGMGEQYF.

In this sample, this clonotype turned up a few times. The chain recombines TRBV29-1 with TRBJ2-5; 7 bases match TRBD2. After removal of 7 bases from V and 4 bases from J, the junction contained 9 bases not matched to a gene. Per the germline V gene, CDR1 is SQVTM and CDR2 is ANQGSEA. CDR3 length: 13 residues. CDR3 in DNA: TGCAGCGCTCCGGGGACTACCACAGAGACCCAGTACTTC. Its protein product is CSAPGTTTETQYF. Full variable domain (rest looked up from reference TRBV29-1 and TRBJ2-5): SAVISQKPSRDICQRGTSLTIQCQVDSQVTMMFWYRQQPGQSLTLIATANQGSEATYESGFVIDKFPISRPNLTFSTLTVSNMSPEDSSIYLCSAPGTTTETQYFGPGTRLLVL.

This sequence joins TRBV25-1 and TRBJ2-1, with 8 bases lining up with TRBD2. The junction had 5 bases not matched to a gene; V was cut back by 5 bases and J by 5 bases. This CDR3 has 14 amino acids. The germline V gene encodes CDR1 MGHDK and CDR2 SYGVNS. The CDR3 protein is CASSISGSHNEQFF. CDR3 sequence (DNA): TGTGCCAGCAGTATCAGCGGGAGCCACAATGAGCAGTTCTTC.

This clonotype has ten or more counts. V and J are TRBV6-6 and TRBJ1-2, with a tentative D call TRBD1 (5 bases). The germline gives CDR1 MNHNY, CDR2 SVGAGI (reference sequence). This CDR3 spans 12 amino acids. V lost 6 bases and J lost 7, with 12 bases in between. CDR3 DNA sequence: TGTGCCAGCAGGATGGGACGGGTTGGCTACACCTTC. Amino acid sequence: CASRMGRVGYTF.

About this clonotype: Given a much more abundant clone one base away, this may be a read error. The CDR3 DNA is TGTACCAGCAGCTTGAGGAGGGAATTGTCCAATGAGCAGTTCTTC. Protein sequence: CTSSLRRELSNEQFF. The rearrangement links TRBV5-4 to TRBJ2-1; a possible D gene is TRBD2 (6 bases). The CDR3 has 15 residues. The germline V gene has CDR1 SGHNT and CDR2 YYREEE (reference sequence).

The chain joins TRBV27 to TRBJ2-5; D is perhaps TRBD2 (6 bases). V gave up 2 bases and J gave up 6 bases, with 13 bases separating them. Per the germline V gene, CDR1 is MNHEY and CDR2 is SMNVEV (reference sequence). The CDR3 loop spans 14 amino acids. Written as DNA, the CDR3 is TGTGCCAGCAGTTTAGGGGGGAGAGCGCAGACCCAGTACTTC. It yields the protein CASSLGGRAQTQYF.

The sample holds a few counts of this clonotype. The chain couples TRBV27 to TRBJ2-1; no definite D call. Trimming removed 6 bases from V and 0 bases from J, with 15 bases in between. The CDR3 has 16 amino acids. Looked up from germline, CDR1 is MNHEY and CDR2 is SMNVEV (reference sequence). CDR3 coding DNA: TGTGCCAGCAGCCTAAGGCCGTCTAGCTCCTACAATGAGCAGTTCTTC. Translating gives CASSLRPSSSYNEQFF.

This clonotype was found many times. The chain joins TRBV7-8 to TRBJ2-5; TRBD1 agrees at 7 bases. The CDR3 sequence is 15 residues long. Germline CDR1 is SGHVS and CDR2 is FQNEAQ. After removal of 1 base from V and 5 bases from J, the junction contained 7 bases not matched to a gene. This chain's CDR3 is CASSLVDRRRETQYF. The CDR3 DNA reads as TGTGCCAGCAGCTTAGTGGACAGGCGACGGGAGACCCAGTACTTC. Full variable domain (rest looked up from reference TRBV7-8 and TRBJ2-5): GAGVSQSPRYKVAKRGQDVALRCDPISGHVSLFWYQQALGQGPEFLTYFQNEAQLDKSGLPSDRFFAERPEGSVSTLKIQRTQQEDSAVYLCASSLVDRRRETQYFGPGTRLLVL.